A single T cell receptor (beta chain) is shown here with its context. Its antigen is still unknown. The data originate from a study of beta chain features in type 1 diabetes. General observations from the study: Sequencing the cDNA could make cells with high TCR expression show up more than they should. Insertions at VDJ junctions were less frequent in type 1 diabetes patients. These patients also deleted more nucleotides at the same junctions. Any PCR bias toward short templates would affect both groups alike. The study found moderately but significantly shorter TCRB CDR3s in all four CD4+ subsets of Type 1 diabetes patients.

The CDR3 is 16 residues long. Germline V gene lookup returns CDR1 LGHNA and CDR2 YSLEER. Trimming left V 0 bases short and J 1 base short, with 10 bases between. The whole isolated RNA underwent reverse transcription, so sequencing captured expressed TCRB transcripts. Clones were sequenced by immunoSEQ multiplex PCR, and TCRdb holds only the in-frame ones, with some missing. The sample has hundreds of thousands of clones, roughly 13% seen once. Sorting produced populations that all topped 95% purity. The receptor was isolated from a man between 18 and 29 years old with type 1 diabetes. The sample was naive CD4+ T cells from blood. The gene calls are TRBV4-3 and TRBJ2-1; D not resolved. CDR3 residues: CASSQDGSVSYNEQFF. The CDR3 DNA sequence: TGCGCCAGCAGCCAAGATGGATCAGTTTCCTACAATGAGCAGTTCTTC.